These 27 T cell receptor beta chains came from one sample sequenced in a study of molecular identifiers for immune sequencing clone quantification. TCRdb passed the PCR reads through MiXCR, listing each CDR3 protein once. The sample yields 490,000 or so distinct CDR3 sequences, about 25% seen once. The sequenced material came from naive CD8+ T cells from blood, with Jurkat cell RNA spiked in. Stated subset: FACS-sorted CD8+CD4-CCR7+CD45RA+ naive T cells. The receptors come from a human donor in good health. Some libraries in this study had Jurkat cell RNA spiked in.

With regard to this clonotype: The junction shows a germline mismatch at one end, possibly a read error. This chain links TRBV5-3 with TRBJ2-7, with TRBD2 as a possible D gene (5 bases). TRBV5-3 is sorted into the ORF group, with uncertain function. CDR3 length: 14 residues. The CDR3 loop reads CASSAGAGLYGQYF. The CDR3 nucleotides are TGTGCCAGCAGCGCTGGTGCCGGACTTTACGGGCAGTACTTC.

In this sample, this clonotype turned up a few times. The chain links TRBV20-1 to TRBJ1-5, with D unclear. This CDR3 comprises 13 residues. Trimming took off 3 bases at V and 3 bases at J, with 9 bases between the two ends. CDR1 and CDR2 from the germline V gene are DFQATT and SNEGSKA (reference sequence). The CDR3 DNA follows: TGCAGTGCTAGGACAAGCTTCAATCAGCCCCAGCATTTT. Its protein is CSARTSFNQPQHF.

This clonotype was counted between two and nine times. This rearrangement joins TRBV10-3 to TRBJ2-5; 9 positions match TRBD2. This CDR3 region has 16 residues. J was trimmed by 5 bases and V by 3 bases; bases with no gene match: 10. Germline values: CDR1 ENHRY, CDR2 SYGVKD. The DNA of the CDR3 is TGTGCCATCAGTGAATGGCGGGAGGGCCCTCTTGAGACCCAGTACTTC. Translation: CAISEWREGPLETQYF.

About this clonotype itself: Likely a read error: the CDR3 ends without its conserved phenylalanine or tryptophan. The chain uses TRBV28 and TRBJ2-3, with D perhaps matching TRBD2 (5 bases). This CDR3 is 17 amino acids long. Trimming removed 3 bases from V and 2 bases from J, with 18 bases in between. Germline CDR1 MDHEN, CDR2 SYDVKM. CDR3 bases: TGTGCCAGCAGTTTCTTATCTGGACCGAGGGACACAGATACGCAGTATCTT. It yields the protein CASSFLSGPRDTDTQYL.

The chain carries TRBV29-1 and TRBJ1-2; no reliable D call. The CDR3 loop spans 11 amino acids. The germline V and J ends were trimmed by 1 base and 4 bases, with 4 bases remaining between them. Germline-derived CDR1 and CDR2 are SQVTM and ANQGSEA. CDR3 DNA: TGCAGCGTTGAAGGACTCTATGGCTACACCTTC. Its translation is CSVEGLYGYTF.

This clonotype has at least ten counts. The chain joins TRBV6-6 to TRBJ1-1; no reliable D call. The V end was cut by 7 bases, the J end by 1 base, with 10 bases between. Germline V gene sequence: CDR1 MNHNY, CDR2 SVGAGI (reference sequence). The CDR3 has 13 amino acids. The CDR3 loop is CASKLAGNTEAFF. As DNA, the CDR3 is TGTGCCAGCAAATTAGCAGGGAACACTGAAGCTTTCTTT.

Details on this clonotype: Given a much more abundant clone one base away, this may be a read error. The CDR3 region is CASSEAAGFTENQSQHF. CDR3 coding DNA: TGTGCCAGCAGTGAAGCTGCGGGTTTTACAGAGAATCAGTCCCAGCATTTT. The rearrangement links TRBV2 to TRBJ1-5; no definite D call. The V gene's germline CDR1 is SNHLY and CDR2 FYNNEI. This CDR3 has 17 amino acids.

This sequence joins TRBV13 and TRBJ1-4; TRBD1 aligns across 7 bases. Looked up from germline, CDR1 is PRHDT and CDR2 is FYEKMQ (reference sequence). V was pared by 5 bases and J by 5 bases, with 11 bases of the junction left unmatched. The CDR3 is 16 amino acids. The CDR3 sequence: CASSARGQADNEKLFF. DNA for the CDR3: TGTGCCAGCAGCGCGCGTGGACAGGCGGACAATGAAAAACTGTTTTTT.

This clonotype was seen more than once but under ten times. The chain employs TRBV4-3 and TRBJ2-3; a possible D gene is TRBD2 (7 bases). This CDR3 is built from 17 residues. Germline V CDR1 and CDR2: LGHNA, YSLEER. V was clipped by 0 bases and J by 3 bases, with 16 bases between them. In DNA, the CDR3 is TGCGCCAGCAGCCAAGATCACCAGGGAGGGGGAACAGATACGCAGTATTTT. Protein product: CASSQDHQGGGTDTQYF.

The chain joins TRBV11-2 to TRBJ2-2; 9 bases line up with TRBD2. The germline gives CDR1 SGHAT, CDR2 FQNNGV. Trimming at V came to 5 bases and at J to 9 bases, leaving 7 bases not matched to a gene. The CDR3 has 14 amino acids. The CDR3 DNA reads TGTGCCAGCAGCATGGGACTAGCAGTCAGGGAGCTGTTTTTT. It is translated as CASSMGLAVRELFF.

The CDR3, as DNA: TGTGCCAGTGGACCGCCGCCAACTGGCAATGAGCAGTTCTTC. This sequence encodes CASGPPPTGNEQFF. This chain joins TRBV12-3 or TRBV12-4 and TRBJ2-1; D gene ambiguous. Trimming took off 9 bases at V and 6 bases at J, with 18 bases between the two ends. The CDR3 runs to 14 residues.

The chain joins TRBV19 to TRBJ2-3; the match to TRBD2 covers 7 bases. J gave up 7 bases and V 3 bases, and 10 bases lay outside the gene matches. The CDR3 is made up of 15 amino acids. Germline V lookup: CDR1 LNHDA, CDR2 SQIVND (reference sequence). Here the CDR3 reads CASSIGGSPAYTQYF. For the CDR3, the DNA is TGTGCCAGTAGTATCGGCGGGAGTCCCGCTTATACGCAGTATTTT.

Notes on this clonotype: A much larger clone lies a single base off, so this may be a read error. The CDR3 DNA follows: TGTGCCAGCAGCTTAGGACTAGCGGGAGCCTACAATGAGCAGCTCTTC. The encoded protein is CASSLGLAGAYNEQLF. V is TRBV11-2 and J is TRBJ2-1, with 12 bases aligning to TRBD2. CDR1 is SGHAT, CDR2 FQNNGV, per germline. The CDR3 spans 16 residues.

This clonotype has more than one count but fewer than ten. J is TRBJ2-1 and V is TRBV18, with D possibly being TRBD1 (6 bases). The germline V gene encodes CDR1 KGHSH and CDR2 LQKENI. CDR3 length: 15 residues. Trimming took off 3 bases at V and 6 bases at J, with 15 bases between the two ends. This CDR3 is CASSPGTLKGNEQFF. CDR3 bases: TGTGCCAGCTCACCTGGGACACTCAAGGGCAATGAGCAGTTCTTC.

This clonotype was detected many times. The chain is built from TRBV20-1 and TRBJ2-3, with 10 bases aligning to TRBD2. The CDR3 sequence is 15 residues long. Trimming removed 6 bases from V and 4 bases from J; junction bases left unmatched: 10. The germline V gene has CDR1 DFQATT and CDR2 SNEGSKA (reference sequence). CDR3 region: CSAPKRGGLADTQYF. The CDR3 bases are TGCAGTGCCCCGAAGCGGGGGGGCCTGGCAGATACGCAGTATTTT.

This clonotype was counted ten times or more. The chain links TRBV12-3 or TRBV12-4 to TRBJ2-3; D may correspond to TRBD1 or TRBD2 (6 bases each). The V end was cut by 6 bases, the J end by 4 bases, with 17 bases between. The CDR3 covers 15 residues. The CDR3 loop is CASSSHGGGADTQYF. In nucleotides, the CDR3 is TGTGCCAGCAGCTCTCACGGGGGCGGCGCAGATACGCAGTATTTT.

J is TRBJ2-7 and V is TRBV19; D tentatively fits TRBD1 or TRBD2 (5 bases each). Germline V CDR1 and CDR2: LNHDA, SQIVND (reference sequence). The CDR3 is 15 amino acids. Trimming cost V 6 bases and J 5 bases, with 20 bases left between them. CDR3 in amino acids: CASSHGTEKVHEQYF. CDR3 sequence (DNA): TGTGCCAGTAGCCACGGGACGGAGAAAGTCCACGAGCAGTACTTC.

This clonotype was observed at least ten times. The chain links TRBV12-3 or TRBV12-4 to TRBJ2-7; D is ambiguous. The CDR3 has 12 amino acids. The V and J ends lost 6 bases and 1 base respectively, with 7 bases between them. CDR3 nucleotides: TGTGCCAGCAGCCACCGATCCTACGAGCAGTACTTC. This translates into CASSHRSYEQYF.

As to this clonotype: No conserved phenylalanine or tryptophan ends this CDR3, so it is likely a read error. This chain links TRBV11-2 with TRBJ2-7; D is uncertain. Germline-derived CDR1 and CDR2 are SGHAT and FQNNGV. CDR3 size: 12 residues. V was clipped by 2 bases and J by 5 bases, with 7 bases between them. The CDR3 loop reads CASSLKGHEQYL. The CDR3, as DNA: TGTGCCAGCAGCTTAAAGGGCCACGAGCAGTACCTC.

A few counts support this clonotype. This chain joins TRBV5-4 and TRBJ2-6; D call uncertain. Germline assignment: CDR1 SGHNT and CDR2 YYREEE (reference sequence). Trimming cost V 1 base and J 1 base, with 9 bases left between them. CDR3 length: 16 residues. The CDR3 is CASSLNSRSGANVLTF. The CDR3 region has the DNA TGTGCCAGCAGCTTGAACTCCCGATCTGGGGCCAACGTCCTGACTTTC. Combining the CDR3 with reference TRBV5-4 and TRBJ2-6 gives the whole variable domain ETGVTQSPTHLIKTRGQQVTLRCSSQSGHNTVSWYQQALGQGPQFIFQYYREEENGRGNFPPRFSGLQFPNYSSELNVNALELDDSALYLCASSLNSRSGANVLTFGAGSRLTVL.

Many counts were recorded for this clonotype. The junction departs from the called germline gene at one end, perhaps through a read error. This chain links TRBV7-9 with TRBJ1-1; D not resolved. The germline V gene encodes CDR1 SEHNR and CDR2 FQNEAQ (reference sequence). This CDR3 is 15 amino acids long. The CDR3 nucleotides are TGTGCCAGCAGCTCGGTAAATGGCGCGAACGCTGAAGCTTTCTTT. As protein: CASSSVNGANAEAFF.

This clonotype was detected many times. The J gene is TRBJ2-3, the V gene TRBV12-3 or TRBV12-4; 14 bases agree with TRBD2. The CDR3 is 15 amino acids. The V segment lost 8 bases and the J segment 1 base; nucleotides outside the gene matches: 2. The DNA of the CDR3 is TGTGCCAGCTCGGGACTAGCGGGGGGCACAGATACGCAGTATTTT. Protein: CASSGLAGGTDTQYF.

The J gene is TRBJ1-5, the V gene TRBV27, with 8 bases identical to TRBD1. Losses at the gene ends were 6 bases for V and 2 bases for J; bases not matched to a gene: 3. The CDR3 sequence is 14 residues long. The germline CDR1 and CDR2 sequences are MNHEY and SMNVEV (reference sequence). The CDR3 sequence is CASRQTGGNQPQHF. The CDR3 coding sequence is TGTGCCAGCAGGCAGACAGGGGGCAATCAGCCCCAGCATTTT.

This clonotype was recorded at least ten times. The chain recombines TRBV4-3 with TRBJ1-1, with D possibly being TRBD1 (5 bases). The CDR3 contains 14 residues. V shed 1 base and J shed 3 bases, with 9 bases lying between them. In germline, CDR1 is LGHNA, CDR2 YSLEER. The CDR3 DNA reads as TGCGCCAGCAGCCAAGGAACAGGAGACACTGAAGCTTTCTTT. It specifies CASSQGTGDTEAFF.

This clonotype was seen a handful of times. This sequence joins TRBV4-3 and TRBJ2-5; a possible D gene is TRBD1 (6 bases). The CDR3 runs to 15 residues. The germline V gene encodes CDR1 LGHNA and CDR2 YSLEER. With 0 bases removed from V and 5 bases from J, the gap between germline ends came to 13 bases. The CDR3 loop reads CASSQDSTGYETQYF. CDR3 DNA sequence: TGCGCCAGCAGCCAAGATTCTACAGGGTATGAGACCCAGTACTTC.

In its sample, this clonotype was seen many times. The chain carries TRBV6-2 or TRBV6-3 and TRBJ2-6; TRBD1 is a possible D gene (6 bases). Deletions cut 5 bases from V and 4 bases from J, with 18 bases between. The CDR3 is made up of 17 amino acids. CDR1 MNHEY and CDR2 SVGEGT come from the germline V gene. This CDR3 reads CASSHPGTLSGANVLTF. CDR3 coding DNA: TGTGCCAGCAGTCACCCCGGGACACTCTCCGGGGCCAACGTCCTGACTTTC.

A remark on this clonotype: A much larger clone differs by one base, so this may be a read error. The rearrangement uses TRBV4-1 and TRBJ1-6, with D hard to call. Deletions cut 4 bases from V and 8 bases from J, with 18 bases between. Germline V CDR1 and CDR2: MGHRA, YSYEKL. This CDR3 region has 16 residues. In DNA, the CDR3 is TGCGCCAGCAGCCGGCACGTGGAGGACCATGATTCACCCCTCCACTTT. Translation gives CASSRHVEDHDSPLHF.